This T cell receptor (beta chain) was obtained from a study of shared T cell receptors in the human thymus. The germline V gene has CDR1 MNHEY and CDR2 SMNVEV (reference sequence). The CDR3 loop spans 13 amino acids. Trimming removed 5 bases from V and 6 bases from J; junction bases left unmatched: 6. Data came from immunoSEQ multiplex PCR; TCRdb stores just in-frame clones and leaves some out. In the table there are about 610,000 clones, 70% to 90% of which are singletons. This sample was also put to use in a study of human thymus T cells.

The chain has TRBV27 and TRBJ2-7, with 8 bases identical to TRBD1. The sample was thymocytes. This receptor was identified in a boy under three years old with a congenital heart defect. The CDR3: CASSPRTGREQYF. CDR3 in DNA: TGTGCCAGCAGTCCCAGGACAGGGCGCGAGCAGTACTTC.